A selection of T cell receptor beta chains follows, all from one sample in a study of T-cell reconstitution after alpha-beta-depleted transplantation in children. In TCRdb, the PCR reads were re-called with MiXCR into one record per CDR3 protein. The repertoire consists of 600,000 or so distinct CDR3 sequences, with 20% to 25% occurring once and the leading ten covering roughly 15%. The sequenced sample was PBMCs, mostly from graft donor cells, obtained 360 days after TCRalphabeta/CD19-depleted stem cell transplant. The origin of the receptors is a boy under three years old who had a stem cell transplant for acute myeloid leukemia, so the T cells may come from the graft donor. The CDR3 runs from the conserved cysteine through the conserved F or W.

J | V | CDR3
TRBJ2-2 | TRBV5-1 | CASSGGRQRSGELFF
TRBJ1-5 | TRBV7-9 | CASSSNDGQPQHF
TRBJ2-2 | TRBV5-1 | CASSFGGQATNTGELFF
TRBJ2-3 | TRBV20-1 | CSASSGTGTFIRQYF
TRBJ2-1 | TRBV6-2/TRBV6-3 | CASTKRGQSYNEQFF
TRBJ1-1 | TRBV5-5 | CASSLGRGTNTEAFF
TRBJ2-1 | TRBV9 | CASSVGQHNEQFF
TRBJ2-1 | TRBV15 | CATSRASIDEQFF
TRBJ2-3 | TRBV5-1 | CASSLWTMGGSDSQDTQYF
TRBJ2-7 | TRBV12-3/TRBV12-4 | CASSRLAGAYEQYF
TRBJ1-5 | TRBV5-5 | CASSFTTGNQPQHF
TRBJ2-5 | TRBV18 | CASSPARRTQYF
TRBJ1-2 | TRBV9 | CASSDDRENYGYTF
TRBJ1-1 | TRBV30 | CAWSGGFNTEAFF
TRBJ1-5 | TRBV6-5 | CASSSDRDRSQPQHF
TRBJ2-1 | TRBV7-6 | CASKKGDRVNNEQFF
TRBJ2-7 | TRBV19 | CASSKIDVYEQYF
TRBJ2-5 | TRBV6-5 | CASSYSMKDFETQYF